Shown below are 5 T cell receptor beta chains from a single sample sequenced in a study of blood T cell repertoires in COVID-19. Clones were read by immunoSEQ multiplex PCR, and TCRdb kept only the in-frame ones, dropping some. Among approximately 210,000 clones, 84% were seen once, and the ten largest hold roughly 10%. The sequencing sample was made of peripheral blood. Receptor source: a woman aged 80 or over with COVID-19, enrolled during active disease.

A word on this clone: At the DNA level, this CDR3 is encoded by other sequences in the same sample as well. The rearrangement links TRBV5-1 to TRBJ2-5; no definite D call. The V end lost 2 bases, the J end lost 0 bases, and 5 bases lay between the germline ends. Germline CDR1 is SGHRS and CDR2 is YFSETQ. The CDR3 spans 13 residues. The CDR3 is CASSLQYQETQYF. The DNA of the CDR3 is TGCGCCAGCAGCTTACAGTACCAAGAGACCCAGTACTTC.

V usage is TRBV18 and J usage is TRBJ1-6; TRBD1 is a possible D gene (5 bases). Germline loops: CDR1 KGHSH, CDR2 LQKENI. Trimming removed 5 bases at V and 6 bases at J, with 11 bases between. The CDR3 is 14 residues long. CDR3 loop: CASSVGGINSPLHF. CDR3 bases: TGTGCCAGCTCAGTGGGGGGGATTAATTCACCCCTCCACTTT.

The chain employs TRBV3-1 (or the pseudogene TRBV3-2) and TRBJ1-2; D is ambiguous. CDR1 and CDR2 from the germline V gene are LGHDT and YNNKEL (reference sequence). This CDR3 is built from 11 residues. The germline V and J ends were trimmed by 1 base and 8 bases, with 5 bases remaining between them. The CDR3: CASSQGRGYTF. For the CDR3, the DNA is TGTGCCAGCAGCCAAGGTCGGGGCTACACCTTC.

The CDR3 nucleotides read TGTGCCAGCAGCTCGACACGTGGGGAGCAGTTCTTC. It encodes CASSSTRGEQFF. The chain is built from TRBV7-3 and TRBJ2-1; D is unresolved. Per germline, CDR1 SGHTA and CDR2 FQGTGA. Trimming took 4 bases from V and 10 from J, leaving 11 bases between them. The CDR3 extends over 12 amino acids.

The gene calls are TRBV11-3 and TRBJ2-1, with D possibly TRBD1 on 7 matching bases. From germline, CDR1 is SGHNT and CDR2 YENEEA. With 3 bases removed from V and 4 bases from J, the gap between germline ends came to 13 bases. The CDR3 extends over 15 amino acids. The CDR3 DNA reads as TGTGCCAGCAGCTTTGGGGGGACAGATTACAATGAGCAGTTCTTC. This sequence encodes CASSFGGTDYNEQFF. The complete variable domain, with remaining parts taken from reference TRBV11-3 and TRBJ2-1, reads EAGVVQSPRYKIIEKKQPVAFWCNPISGHNTLYWYLQNLGQGPELLIRYENEEAVDDSQLPKDRFSAERLKGVDSTLKIQPAELGDSAVYLCASSFGGTDYNEQFFGPGTRLTVL.